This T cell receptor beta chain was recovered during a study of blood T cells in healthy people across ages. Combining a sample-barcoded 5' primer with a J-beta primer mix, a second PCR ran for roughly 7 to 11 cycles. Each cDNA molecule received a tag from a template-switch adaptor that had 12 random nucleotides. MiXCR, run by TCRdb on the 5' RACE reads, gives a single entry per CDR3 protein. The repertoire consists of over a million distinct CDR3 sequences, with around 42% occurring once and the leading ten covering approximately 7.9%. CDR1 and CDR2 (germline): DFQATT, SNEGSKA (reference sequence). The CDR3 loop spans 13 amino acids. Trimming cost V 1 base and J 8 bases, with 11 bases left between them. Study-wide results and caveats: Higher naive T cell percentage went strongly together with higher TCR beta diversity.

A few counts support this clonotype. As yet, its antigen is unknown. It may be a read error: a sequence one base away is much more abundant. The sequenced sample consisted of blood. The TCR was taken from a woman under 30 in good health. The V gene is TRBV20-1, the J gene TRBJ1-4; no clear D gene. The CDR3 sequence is CSARAGLGEKLFF. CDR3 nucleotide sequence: TGCAGTGCTAGAGCCGGGCTGGGGGAAAAACTGTTTTTT.